The 5 T cell receptor beta chains presented below share a single source sample, sequenced in a study of CD8+ T cells in alopecia areata. cDNA prepared by RNA extraction and subsequent reverse transcription served as the template for sequencing. Measured with immunoSEQ multiplex PCR; TCRdb has only the in-frame clones, and not every one. The data hold about 180,000 clones, with 50% to 70% observed a single time. The source was CD4+ T cells sorted from blood, collected at week 0. Receptors were obtained from a human donor with alopecia areata.

The chain carries TRBV2 and TRBJ1-6, with TRBD1 as a possible D gene (6 bases). Trimming removed 6 bases at V and 7 bases at J, with 19 bases between. The germline gives CDR1 SNHLY, CDR2 FYNNEI. CDR3 size: 16 residues. The CDR3 nucleotides read TGTGCCAGCAGGAGGACAGCCTCCTGGGCGAATTCACCCCTCCACTTT. This gives the protein CASRRTASWANSPLHF.

DNA for the CDR3: TGTGCCAGCAGTGAAGCGCATGCTCTAGGGTGGGATACGCAGTATTTT. It yields the protein CASSEAHALGWDTQYF. The genes are TRBV6-1 and TRBJ2-3; D is ambiguous. Germline CDR1 reads MNHNS; CDR2 reads SASEGT. The CDR3 is made up of 16 amino acids. The V gene lost 0 bases and the J gene lost 6 bases, with 16 bases spanning the gap.

In nucleotides, the CDR3 is TGTGCCAGCAGCTTGGGGAGGGTGGAGACTGAAGCTTTCTTT. It codes for CASSLGRVETEAFF. The V gene is TRBV5-6, the J gene TRBJ1-1, with D unresolved. CDR1 and CDR2 from the germline V gene are SGHDT and YYEEEE. The CDR3 is 14 amino acids. V gave up 0 bases and J gave up 5 bases, with 11 bases separating them.

This clone has just a few counts. This chain links TRBV29-1 with TRBJ1-2, with D possibly TRBD1 on 6 matching bases. CDR1 is SQVTM, CDR2 ANQGSEA, per germline. The CDR3 has 12 amino acids. The ends were cut back, 7 bases at V and 5 bases at J, with 14 bases in the middle. The chain's CDR3 is CSALQGEYGYTF. The DNA of the CDR3 is TGCAGCGCGTTACAGGGCGAATATGGCTACACCTTC.

This clone was picked up a small number of times. The chain couples TRBV19 to TRBJ1-2; TRBD1 matches 7 bases. V was pared by 0 bases and J by 5 bases, with 9 bases of the junction left unmatched. The germline V gene has CDR1 LNHDA and CDR2 SQIVND (reference sequence). The CDR3 consists of 16 residues. The CDR3 bases are TGTGCCAGTAGTATAGAAGTAAGCGGACAGGATTATGGCTACACCTTC. Translation gives CASSIEVSGQDYGYTF.